The T cell receptor (beta chain) under discussion was sequenced for a study of shared clonotypes between healthy human individuals. General observations from the study: Sampling used blood alone; tissue repertoires probably differ.

Within Nashville, Tennessee resided all donors, each a Caucasian adult. To note about this clone: Its specificity is unknown. As the CDR3 is not closed by the conserved phenylalanine or tryptophan, this likely results from a read error.

Genomic DNA of each subset was evenly split across several immunoSEQ plates. Each PCR replicate run on unsorted PBMC took in approximately 270 ng DNA, tens of thousands of T cell genomes. Clones were sequenced by immunoSEQ multiplex PCR, and TCRdb holds only the in-frame ones, with some missing. Among around 440,000 clones listed, around 77% were seen once. Sequenced material: PBMCs. The receptor was isolated from a woman between 35 and 50 years old in good health. Some clones in this sample may be carry-over from other donors' samples.

The CDR3 coding sequence is TGTGCCAGCAGTGCCGGACTAGCGGGAGTCGACGAGCAGTACTTA. Amino acids: CASSAGLAGVDEQYL. This chain links TRBV25-1 with TRBJ2-7, with TRBD2 matching over 13 bases. Unmatched junction bases numbered 5, after V lost 4 bases and J lost 5 bases. Germline-derived CDR1 and CDR2 are MGHDK and SYGVNS. This CDR3 region has 15 residues.